These 22 T cell receptor beta chains were all obtained from the same sample, sequenced in a study of blood T cells in healthy people across ages. The second PCR ran roughly 6 to 12 cycles with a sample-barcoded 5' primer and J-beta primers. TCRdb fed the 5' RACE reads into MiXCR, producing one record per CDR3 protein. The data contain hundreds of thousands of distinct CDR3 sequences, roughly 64% of them singletons. Sequenced sample: blood. All receptors derive from a man in his thirties or forties in good health.

Many counts were recorded for this clonotype. The CDR3 reads CASSQQTSAGETQYF. The CDR3 nucleotides are TGTGCCAGCAGCCAACAAACTAGCGCTGGGGAGACCCAGTACTTC. The genes are TRBV4-2 and TRBJ2-5, with 7 nucleotides matching TRBD2. CDR1 and CDR2 (germline): LGHNA, YNFKEQ. The CDR3 has 15 residues. V shed 2 bases and J 5 bases; nucleotides not matched to a gene: 8.

CDR3 sequence reads: CASGVRDSSYNEQFF. The CDR3, as DNA: TGTGCCAGCGGTGTCCGGGACAGCTCCTACAATGAGCAGTTCTTC. This sequence joins TRBV2 and TRBJ2-1; 7 bases match TRBD1. The CDR3 has 15 residues. After removal of 8 bases from V and 0 bases from J, the junction contained 7 bases not matched to a gene. Germline V lookup: CDR1 SNHLY, CDR2 FYNNEI. The full variable domain, completed using reference TRBV2 and TRBJ2-1, is EPEVTQTPSHQVTQMGQEVILRCVPISNHLYFYWYRQILGQKVEFLVSFYNNEISEKSEIFDDQFSVERPDGSNFTLKIRSTKLEDSAMYFCASGVRDSSYNEQFFGPGTRLTVL.

This chain joins TRBV6-2 or TRBV6-3 and TRBJ2-7; maybe TRBD2 (5 bases). V was shortened by 9 bases and J by 0 bases, with 9 bases between the two germline ends. Germline V lookup: CDR1 MNHEY, CDR2 SVGEGT. The CDR3 runs to 12 residues. CDR3 coding DNA: TGTGCCAGTACCGGGGTCTCCTACGAGCAGTACTTC. Encoded protein: CASTGVSYEQYF.

V gene TRBV3-1 combines with J gene TRBJ2-7, with D uncertain. The length of the CDR3 is 14 residues. Germline V gives CDR1 LGHDT, CDR2 YNNKEL (reference sequence). Trimming removed 3 bases at V and 1 base at J, with 10 bases between. CDR3 in amino acids: CASSHAIGSYEQYF. The CDR3, as DNA: TGTGCCAGCAGCCATGCTATCGGATCCTACGAGCAGTACTTC.

The chain uses TRBV12-3 or TRBV12-4 and TRBJ1-1; D not resolved. The germline V and J ends were trimmed by 2 bases and 0 bases, with 7 bases remaining between them. The CDR3 is 14 amino acids. Written as DNA, the CDR3 is TGTGCCAGCAGTTTACAGCTCATGAACACTGAAGCTTTCTTT. This gives the protein CASSLQLMNTEAFF.

The chain joins TRBV3-1 to TRBJ1-3; D gene uncertain. The ends were cut back, 3 bases at V and 0 bases at J, with 12 bases in the middle. Germline V gene data show CDR1 as LGHDT and CDR2 as YNNKEL (reference sequence). The CDR3 length is 16 residues. The chain's CDR3 is CASSQESIRSGNTIYF. In nucleotides, the CDR3 is TGTGCCAGCAGCCAGGAGAGTATACGCTCTGGAAACACCATATATTTT.

The rearrangement uses TRBV3-1 and TRBJ1-5, with no clear D. The CDR3 has 17 residues. Deletions cut 0 bases from V and 3 bases from J, with 15 bases between. CDR1 is LGHDT and CDR2 is YNNKEL in the germline V gene (reference sequence). The CDR3, as DNA: TGTGCCAGCAGCCAAGATCCCCACGGGGAGGACAATCAGCCCCAGCATTTT. Translating it yields CASSQDPHGEDNQPQHF. Variable domain in full (rest from reference TRBV3-1 and TRBJ1-5): DTAVSQTPKYLVTQMGNDKSIKCEQNLGHDTMYWYKQDSKKFLKIMFSYNNKELIINETVPNRFSPKSPDKAHLNLHINSLELGDSAVYFCASSQDPHGEDNQPQHFGDGTRLSIL.

The CDR3 sequence: CASSPTADNSPLHF. The DNA of the CDR3 is TGTGCCAGCAGTCCTACTGCCGACAATTCACCCCTCCACTTT. The chain carries TRBV28 and TRBJ1-6, with no clear D. V lost 5 bases and J lost 7, with 12 bases in between. The CDR3 loop spans 14 amino acids. CDR1 and CDR2 (germline): MDHEN, SYDVKM.

This clonotype was seen just once. V usage is TRBV7-2 and J usage is TRBJ2-3, with D unclear. The CDR3 has 16 amino acids. Trimming shortened V by 5 bases and J by 1 base, and 16 bases separated the two germline ends. Germline loops: CDR1 SGHTA, CDR2 FQGNSA. Here the CDR3 DNA reads TGTGCCAGCAGCCCCACCGCTGCGGCCGGCACAGATACGCAGTATTTT. Protein sequence: CASSPTAAAGTDTQYF.

J is TRBJ2-5 and V is TRBV29-1, with 10 bases matching TRBD1. CDR1 is SQVTM, CDR2 ANQGSEA, per germline. Germline trimming cut 6 bases from V and 4 bases from J; bases unmatched to any gene: 11. The CDR3 is made up of 15 amino acids. The CDR3, as DNA: TGCAGCGTGAAAGACAGGGGGCATGAGGGAGAGACCCAGTACTTC. Its translation is CSVKDRGHEGETQYF.

This clonotype occurred a few times. The V gene is TRBV7-2, the J gene TRBJ2-3; unclear D gene. From germline, CDR1 is SGHTA and CDR2 FQGNSA. CDR3 length: 14 amino acids. V was shortened by 3 bases and J by 6 bases, with 13 bases between the two germline ends. The CDR3 region is CASSLDVGWDTQYF. In DNA form, the CDR3 reads TGTGCCAGCAGCTTGGACGTCGGATGGGATACGCAGTATTTT. Variable domain in full (rest from reference TRBV7-2 and TRBJ2-3): GAGVSQSPSNKVTEKGKDVELRCDPISGHTALYWYRQSLGQGLEFLIYFQGNSAPDKSGLPSDRFSAERTGGSVSTLTIQRTQQEDSAVYLCASSLDVGWDTQYFGPGTRLTVL.

The genes are TRBV5-1 and TRBJ2-3; possible D gene TRBD1, 5 bases. There are 16 residues in the CDR3. Deletions cut 0 bases from V and 5 bases from J, with 16 bases between. The V gene's germline CDR1 is SGHRS and CDR2 YFSETQ. The CDR3 loop is CASSLDRTKPLDTQYF. In DNA form, the CDR3 reads TGCGCCAGCAGCTTGGACAGGACCAAGCCCTTAGATACGCAGTATTTT.

The rearrangement joins TRBV25-1 to TRBJ1-2; D is possibly TRBD1 (5 bases). The CDR3 is 16 amino acids. V was shortened by 4 bases and J by 4 bases, with 19 bases between the two germline ends. Germline V gives CDR1 MGHDK, CDR2 SYGVNS. CDR3 region: CASSARQNSRLYGYTF. Written as DNA, the CDR3 is TGTGCCAGCAGTGCCCGACAGAATTCCCGGCTCTATGGCTACACCTTC.

V is TRBV7-2 and J is TRBJ2-7; D assignment may be TRBD1 or TRBD2 (7 bases each). The J call may not be correct, given that the DNA end is closer to TRBJ2-5. Germline CDR1 SGHTA, CDR2 FQGNSA. The CDR3 sequence is 15 residues long. This chain's CDR3 is CASSSQGGGLETQYF. The CDR3 region has the DNA TGTGCCAGCAGCTCCCAGGGAGGGGGCCTCGAGACCCAGTACTTC.

About this clonotype itself: At one of its ends the junction is not consistent with the germline gene, which may arise from a read error. CDR3: CANSLVSGANVLTF. CDR3 sequence (DNA): TGTGCCAACAGCTTAGTCTCTGGGGCCAACGTCCTGACTTTC. The rearrangement uses TRBV7-9 and TRBJ2-6; D is unresolved. Looked up from germline, CDR1 is SEHNR and CDR2 is FQNEAQ (reference sequence). The CDR3 has 14 amino acids.

The sample holds a few counts of this clonotype. V and J are TRBV10-3 and TRBJ2-5; the D gene could be TRBD1 or TRBD2 (6 bases each). CDR1 is ENHRY and CDR2 is SYGVKD in the germline V gene. This CDR3 spans 15 amino acids. Trimming stripped 3 bases from V and 4 bases from J, with 15 bases between. The CDR3: CAISDRGGVGETQYF. The CDR3 coding sequence is TGTGCCATCAGTGACAGGGGAGGCGTAGGAGAGACCCAGTACTTC.

This clonotype appeared a single time. The CDR3 bases are TGCAGTGCTATATATCAGGGGGGCGGTCAGCCCCAGCATTTT. Translation gives CSAIYQGGGQPQHF. V gene TRBV20-1 combines with J gene TRBJ1-5, with 7 positions matching TRBD1. Germline-derived CDR1 and CDR2 are DFQATT and SNEGSKA (reference sequence). This CDR3 has 14 amino acids. V shed 4 bases, J shed 6 bases, and the junction held 9 bases outside the gene matches.

The chain couples TRBV29-1 to TRBJ2-7; maybe TRBD2 (6 bases). Judging by the DNA end, TRBJ2-5 fits better; the J call may be wrong. The CDR3 consists of 12 residues. From germline, CDR1 is SQVTM and CDR2 ANQGSEA. CDR3 bases: TGCAGCGTTGAGAACAGCGGGGAGACCCAGTACTTC. It encodes CSVENSGETQYF.

Concerning this clonotype: One end of the junction is discordant with germline, which a read error may explain. The J gene is TRBJ2-5, the V gene TRBV7-2; TRBD2 agrees at 7 bases. The CDR3 has 14 residues. Germline values: CDR1 SGHTA, CDR2 FQGNSA. DNA for the CDR3: TGTGCCAGCAGCTTAGGGGCAGGGCGGGAGACCCGGTACTTC. Protein: CASSLGAGRETRYF.

V is TRBV15 and J is TRBJ2-7, with 9 bases aligning to TRBD1. V lost 0 bases to trimming and J lost 4 bases; unmatched junction nucleotides: 4. This CDR3 contains 15 residues. From germline, CDR1 is LNHNV and CDR2 YYDKDF (reference sequence). Here the CDR3 DNA reads TGTGCCACCAGCAGAGATTATGGGACAGGGTACGAGCAGTACTTC. Translating it yields CATSRDYGTGYEQYF.

V and J are TRBV6-2 or TRBV6-3 and TRBJ1-1; D gene ambiguous. V was shortened by 10 bases and J by 5 bases, with 11 bases between the two germline ends. There are 11 residues in the CDR3. CDR1 MNHEY and CDR2 SVGEGT come from the germline V gene. The CDR3 DNA reads as TGTGCCACCAATCTTTTAACTGAAGCTTTCTTT. Encoded protein: CATNLLTEAFF.

The chain links TRBV20-1 to TRBJ2-3; TRBD2 aligns across 10 bases. The germline V gene has CDR1 DFQATT and CDR2 SNEGSKA (reference sequence). This CDR3 region has 15 residues. Trimming removed 2 bases from V and 2 bases from J; junction bases left unmatched: 4. The CDR3 is CSARLAGDVTDTQYF. DNA for the CDR3: TGCAGTGCTAGACTAGCGGGGGACGTCACAGATACGCAGTATTTT.